This is a list of T cell receptor beta chains from one sample in a study of blood T cell repertoires in COVID-19. Repertoires were generated with immunoSEQ multiplex PCR, while TCRdb's copy carries only in-frame clones and drops some. The sample shows fewer than 300,000 clones, 70% to 90% of them seen only once. Sequenced input: PBMCs or T cells enriched from blood (not recorded which). All receptors come from a man between 18 and 29 years old who had recovered from COVID-19. The CDR3 runs from the conserved cysteine through the conserved F or W. D genes are given only for firm matches. Only part of the rows carry a size: once, few, many, or a class if the clone is expanded.

d_gene | j_gene | abundance | v_gene | CDR3nt | CDR3aa
TRBD2 | TRBJ2-7 | . | TRBV5-1 | TGCGCCAGCACCGAGGGAAGGGGACTATGGGGCGAGCAGTACTTC | CASTEGRGLWGEQYF
. | TRBJ1-4 | . | TRBV7-2 | TGTGCCAGCTCCCCCGAGGGTCCGGGTTGGGAAAAACTGTTTTTT | CASSPEGPGWEKLFF
TRBD2 | TRBJ2-1 | few | TRBV6-4 | TGTGCCAGCAGTGACGGAATAGCGGGAGACTACAATGAGCAGTTCTTC | CASSDGIAGDYNEQFF
. | TRBJ1-6 | few | TRBV30 | TGTGCCTGGGGGGGGCAGGGAGGTAATTCACCCCTCCACTTT | CAWGGQGGNSPLHF
. | TRBJ2-2 | few | TRBV5-4 | TGTGCCAGCAGCTCGTCCTTACGAGGAACCGGGGAGCTGTTTTTT | CASSSSLRGTGELFF
. | TRBJ2-7 | . | TRBV28 | TGTGCCAGCAGAGGAAGGGGTTACATTGGCGAGCAGTACTTC | CASRGRGYIGEQYF
. | TRBJ1-4 | . | TRBV5-1 | TGCGCCAGCAGCTTCCAAACAACTAATGAAAAACTGTTTTTT | CASSFQTTNEKLFF
. | TRBJ1-1 | once | TRBV12-3/TRBV12-4 | TGTGCCAGCGGTTTCTACACTGAAGCTTTCTTT | CASGFYTEAFF
TRBD1 | TRBJ1-6 | . | TRBV6-5 | TGTGCCAGCAGTTATAAACAGGGGAGGTCACCCCTCCACTTT | CASSYKQGRSPLHF
. | TRBJ1-1 | . | TRBV4-2 | TGTGCCAGCAGCCAAGTCTCCTATGGGGGGGACGGGGACACTGAAGCTTTCTTT | CASSQVSYGGDGDTEAFF
. | TRBJ1-6 | . | TRBV12-2 | TGTGCAAGTCGCTTGCGGACAGGTGAATTTTATAATTCACCCCTCCACTTT | CASRLRTGEFYNSPLHF
. | TRBJ2-1 | once | TRBV2 | TGTGCCAGCAGCGGGAGCTCCTACAATGAGCAGTTCTTC | CASSGSSYNEQFF
TRBD2 | TRBJ2-1 | . | TRBV2 | TGTGCCACCCAGAAAAGTAGGAGCGGGAGGGTCTTGCATGAGCAGTTCTTC | CATQKSRSGRVLHEQFF
TRBD2 | TRBJ2-5 | . | TRBV7-8 | TGTGCCAGCAGCTCCCGGCTAGCGGGGGCTGGGACCCAGTACTTC | CASSSRLAGAGTQYF
TRBD2 | TRBJ2-1 | once | TRBV10-3 | TGTGCCATCAGTGGGACTAGCGGGAGGCGGAATGAGCAGTTCTTC | CAISGTSGRRNEQFF
TRBD1 | TRBJ2-3 | . | TRBV7-9 | TGTGCCAGCGGAAGGGGACAGGGGATAGATACGCAGTATTTT | CASGRGQGIDTQYF
TRBD1 | TRBJ2-1 | . | TRBV11-1 | TGTGCCAGCAGCTTTCAGACAGGGATCAATGAGCAGTTCTTC | CASSFQTGINEQFF
TRBD1 | TRBJ2-1 | . | TRBV5-1 | TGCGCCAGCAGCTCTCGGACAGGGCGAGTTACCTACAATGAGCAGTTCTTC | CASSSRTGRVTYNEQFF
TRBD2 | TRBJ2-7 | . | TRBV7-2 | TGTGCCAGCAGCTTAATAGCGGGGGGCTTCTACGAGCAGTACTTC | CASSLIAGGFYEQYF
TRBD2 | TRBJ2-3 | . | TRBV28 | TGTGCCAGCAGTGAAAGGGGGTTAGGGGCTAGCGGGAGGGGCACAGATACGCAGTATTTT | CASSERGLGASGRGTDTQYF
. | TRBJ1-2 | many | TRBV6-1 | TGTGCCAGCAGTGAAGTCACTCACTACACCTTC | CASSEVTHYTF
. | TRBJ2-1 | . | TRBV10-2 | TGCGCCAGCGCTGTGGGGAGGTTAGGCTACAATGAGCAGTTCTTC | CASAVGRLGYNEQFF
. | TRBJ1-4 | . | TRBV10-1 | TGCGCCAGCAGTGACCCCCAGGGTGTGGTAACTAATGAAAAACTGTTTTTT | CASSDPQGVVTNEKLFF
. | TRBJ2-1 | few | TRBV6-4 | TGTGCCAGCAGTGACTCGTCGGGCTCCTACAATGAGCAGTTCTTC | CASSDSSGSYNEQFF
TRBD2 | TRBJ2-7 | . | TRBV11-2 | TGTGCCAGCAGCTTATGGCGGCGGGGGGGATCCTCCTACGAGCAGTACTTC | CASSLWRRGGSSYEQYF
. | TRBJ1-3 | once | TRBV11-2 | TGTGCCAGCAGCTTGCTATATGGCGAGCGGGACACCATATATTTT | CASSLLYGERDTIYF
. | TRBJ2-7 | once | TRBV27 | TGTGCCAGCAGTTTAGGGGGCCGCTACGAGCAGTACTTC | CASSLGGRYEQYF
. | TRBJ1-4 | . | TRBV6-1 | TGTGCCAGCAGTGAAGGACAGGTGTATAATGAAAAACTGTTTTTT | CASSEGQVYNEKLFF
. | TRBJ1-4 | . | TRBV6-6 | TGTGCCAGCAGTTACTCCAGCGCTAATGAAAAACTGTTTTTT | CASSYSSANEKLFF
. | TRBJ1-3 | . | TRBV10-3 | TGTGCCATCAGTGAGAACAGGATCTCTGGAAACACCATATATTTT | CAISENRISGNTIYF
. | TRBJ2-3 | . | TRBV19 | TGTGCCACTAGCCCGGGGGACACAGATACGCAGTATTTT | CATSPGDTDTQYF
. | TRBJ2-6 | . | TRBV7-3 | TGTGCCAGCAGCGTACAGGGTTCAAACGTCCTGACTTTC | CASSVQGSNVLTF
. | TRBJ2-7 | . | TRBV6-4 | TGTGCCAGCAGTGACTCTCCCGGAGGGAATCGGTACTTC | CASSDSPGGNRYF
. | TRBJ1-4 | once | TRBV6-5 | TGTGCCAGCAGCGCAGAAGAAAAACTGTTTTTT | CASSAEEKLFF
. | TRBJ1-1 | . | TRBV18 | TGTGCCAGCTCACCACTTACCGGGGGGAACACTGAAGCTTTCTTT | CASSPLTGGNTEAFF
. | TRBJ1-3 | . | TRBV7-9 | TGTGCCAGCGGGGGGGGTTCTGGAAACACCATATATTTT | CASGGGSGNTIYF
TRBD2 | TRBJ2-2 | few | TRBV6-1 | TGTGCCAGCAGTGAAGGACTAGCGGGAGCCGGGGAGCTGTTTTTT | CASSEGLAGAGELFF
. | TRBJ1-2 | few | TRBV13 | TGTGCCAGCAGCTTGACAACTAACTATGGCTACACCTTC | CASSLTTNYGYTF
. | TRBJ2-1 | . | TRBV27 | TGTGCCAGCAGTTTCGTAGACTACAATGAGCAGTTCTTC | CASSFVDYNEQFF
. | TRBJ1-2 | few | TRBV2 | TGTGCCAGCACCCAAGAGCGGGGAGCTAACTATGGCTACACCTTC | CASTQERGANYGYTF
TRBD1 | TRBJ1-2 | . | TRBV7-8 | TGTGCCAGCAGTCCTCAGCGACAGGGCCAGGGCTACACCTTC | CASSPQRQGQGYTF
. | TRBJ2-2 | . | TRBV7-2 | TGTGCCAGCAGCTTGGGCGGGGTGCGGACCGGGGAGCTGTTTTTT | CASSLGGVRTGELFF
. | TRBJ2-2 | . | TRBV5-6 | TGTGCCAGCAGCATCGTATCCAACCAGGGGCTGTTTTTT | CASSIVSNQGLFF
. | TRBJ2-1 | . | TRBV5-5 | TGTGCCAGCAGCCCCAGGGTGGAGGGTGAGCAGTTCTTC | CASSPRVEGEQFF
. | TRBJ1-6 | . | TRBV5-8 | TGTGCCAGCAGCTCGACGGAGACAGGCCTCCCCTATAATTCACCCCTCCACTTT | CASSSTETGLPYNSPLHF
. | TRBJ1-1 | few | TRBV20-1 | TGCAGTGCTAGCTCGTACACTGAAGCTTTCTTT | CSASSYTEAFF
TRBD1 | TRBJ2-7 | . | TRBV10-3 | TGTGCCATCAGTGTTACACAGGGGGCGGGCGAGCAGTACTTC | CAISVTQGAGEQYF
TRBD1 | TRBJ1-2 | . | TRBV7-8 | TGTGCCAGCAGCTTGAGCAGGGGGTCTTTTAACTATGGCTACACCTTC | CASSLSRGSFNYGYTF
TRBD2 | TRBJ2-5 | . | TRBV29-1 | TGCAGCGTTGTCAGCGGGGGGGGAGAGACCCAGTACTTC | CSVVSGGGETQYF
TRBD2 | TRBJ2-5 | . | TRBV3-1/TRBV3-2 | TGTGCCAGCAGTCTTAGCGGGGAGGAGACCCAGTACTTC | CASSLSGEETQYF
. | TRBJ1-1 | . | TRBV5-8 | TGTGCCAGCAGCTTGGCAGGCTACACTGAAGCTTTCTTT | CASSLAGYTEAFF
TRBD1 | TRBJ2-5 | . | TRBV3-1/TRBV3-2 | TGTGCCAGCAGCCATCTAGGCACAGGGGGCGTCGGAGAGACCCAGTACTTC | CASSHLGTGGVGETQYF
. | TRBJ1-5 | . | TRBV9 | TGTGCCAGCAGCGGCAGGGAGGCGGATCAGCCCCAGCATTTT | CASSGREADQPQHF
TRBD1 | TRBJ1-1 | few | TRBV12-3/TRBV12-4 | TGTGCCAGCACCCTCGACAGGGACACTGAAGCTTTCTTT | CASTLDRDTEAFF
TRBD1 | TRBJ1-2 | . | TRBV28 | TGTGCCAGCAGTTCTGAATCGGGACAGGAGAAATACTATGGCTACACCTTC | CASSSESGQEKYYGYTF
. | TRBJ2-5 | . | TRBV27 | TGTGCCAGCAGTTCACAGGGAGAAGAGACCCAGTACTTC | CASSSQGEETQYF
TRBD1 | TRBJ1-6 | . | TRBV28 | TGTGCCAGCAGTCCCTTGGACAGGGATTCACCCCTCCACTTT | CASSPLDRDSPLHF
TRBD1 | TRBJ1-1 | . | TRBV27 | TGTGCCAGCAGAGAACCGGGACAGGGAGAAGCTTTCTTT | CASREPGQGEAFF
. | TRBJ1-1 | . | TRBV11-3 | TGTGCCAGCAGTAACCACGATCCTCCGATACGACAGGCGAACACTGAAGCTTTCTTT | CASSNHDPPIRQANTEAFF